Reported below is one T cell receptor beta chain. Donors were systemically healthy Caucasian individuals from Russia aged about 6 to 90 years. This sample was included in a study of blood T cells in healthy people across ages. A J-beta primer mix and a sample-barcoded 5' primer were used in a second PCR of about 7 to 12 cycles. TCRdb reanalysed the 5' RACE reads using MiXCR and keeps one entry per CDR3 protein. The sample holds around 1,100,000 distinct CDR3 sequences, around two fifths seen once. Looked up from germline, CDR1 is PRHDT and CDR2 is FYEKMQ (reference sequence). V dropped 0 bases and J dropped 7 bases, with 10 bases sitting between them. This CDR3 is built from 14 residues.

Sequenced sample: blood. The clonotype originates from a man younger than 35 in good health. The chain couples TRBV13 to TRBJ1-5; D is unclear. Here the CDR3 reads CASSLGMVGQPQHF. The DNA of the CDR3 is TGTGCCAGCAGCTTAGGCATGGTTGGGCAGCCCCAGCATTTT.